Listed below are T cell receptor beta chains from one sample, sequenced in a study of blood T cells in healthy people across ages. TCRdb reanalysed the 5' RACE reads using MiXCR and keeps one entry per CDR3 protein. The sample records about 730,000 distinct CDR3 sequences, approximately 43% being singletons. The source material was blood. The receptors come from a woman aged 55-70 years in good health. CDR3s include the opening cysteine and the closing phenylalanine or tryptophan. Each record gives: D gene, J gene, V gene, clone size, CDR3 protein, CDR3 DNA. A D gene is named only where the DNA matches it firmly. Expanded clones get a size class; other rows say once, few or many, or leave the size out.

TRBD2 | TRBJ2-1 | TRBV11-2 | many | CASSLDWGGTQGQFF | TGTGCCAGCAGCTTAGATTGGGGGGGGACCCAAGGCCAGTTCTTC
NA | TRBJ2-5 | TRBV3-1 | NA | CASSQDTSRVEQYF | TGTGCCAGCAGCCAAGATACGAGCAGGGTGGAGCAGTACTTC
NA | TRBJ2-3 | TRBV12-3/TRBV12-4 | few | CATLRGGDFTDTQYF | TGTGCCACCCTGAGGGGGGGAGATTTCACAGATACGCAGTATTTT
TRBD1 | TRBJ2-7 | TRBV2 | NA | CASSRDRVTYEQYF | TGTGCCAGCAGCCGAGACAGGGTAACCTACGAGCAGTACTTC
NA | TRBJ1-1 | TRBV28 | NA | CAAVLSVNTEAFF | TGTGCCGCGGTTCTCAGCGTGAACACTGAAGCTTTCTTT
TRBD2 | TRBJ2-1 | TRBV11-2 | few | CASSSLPKKGIFGTSEGEQFF | TGTGCCAGCAGCTCCCTCCCTAAAAAAGGTATATTTGGGACTAGCGAGGGTGAGCAGTTCTTC
TRBD2 | TRBJ2-5 | TRBV4-2 | NA | CASSQDPHLAGETQYF | TGTGCCAGCAGCCAAGATCCTCACCTAGCGGGAGAGACCCAGTACTTC
NA | TRBJ2-3 | TRBV6-1 | few | CASSRQGSGLASTDTQYF | TGTGCCAGCAGCAGACAGGGATCGGGCCTAGCGAGCACAGATACGCAGTATTTT
TRBD1 | TRBJ2-1 | TRBV11-2 | NA | CASSVQTGGSYNEQFF | TGTGCCAGCAGCGTCCAGACAGGGGGGTCCTACAATGAGCAGTTCTTC
NA | TRBJ1-1 | TRBV6-6 | NA | CASSYSGRVTEAFF | TGTGCCAGCAGTTACTCTGGCAGGGTCACTGAAGCTTTCTTT
TRBD2 | TRBJ2-3 | TRBV12-3/TRBV12-4 | few | CASSLVGGSGDTQYF | TGTGCCAGCAGTTTAGTCGGCGGGAGTGGAGATACGCAGTATTTT
TRBD1 | TRBJ1-4 | TRBV5-1 | few | CASSLAPVDRGNEKLFF | TGCGCCAGCAGCTTGGCCCCAGTGGACAGGGGGAATGAAAAACTGTTTTTT
TRBD1 | TRBJ2-7 | TRBV20-1 | many | CSAPTGPSHYEQYF | TGCAGTGCCCCGACAGGGCCCTCTCACTACGAGCAGTACTTC
NA | TRBJ1-1 | TRBV7-9 | NA | CASSSVQGNTEAFF | TGTGCCAGCAGCTCCGTTCAGGGTAACACTGAAGCTTTCTTT
NA | TRBJ2-1 | TRBV7-3 | NA | CASSLLGDSGGGEQFF | TGTGCCAGCAGCTTACTGGGCGATTCAGGGGGGGGTGAGCAGTTCTTC
TRBD1 | TRBJ2-5 | TRBV27 | NA | CASRDGQGETQYF | TGTGCCAGCCGAGACGGGCAGGGGGAAACGCAGTACTTC
TRBD2 | TRBJ2-7 | TRBV20-1 | NA | CSARASGARYEQYF | TGCAGTGCTAGAGCTAGCGGGGCACGCTACGAGCAGTACTTC
NA | TRBJ2-7 | TRBV29-1 | many | CSVIQRYEQYF | TGCAGCGTTATTCAGCGCTACGAGCAGTACTTC
NA | TRBJ2-3 | TRBV6-4 | NA | CASSEFGGAGADTQYF | TGTGCCAGCAGTGAATTTGGGGGGGCCGGCGCAGATACGCAGTATTTT
NA | TRBJ2-1 | TRBV30 | NA | CAWSQQNEQFF | TGTGCCTGGAGTCAACAAAATGAGCAGTTCTTC
NA | TRBJ1-5 | TRBV27 | NA | CASNWGKLYSNQPQHF | TGTGCCAGCAATTGGGGGAAACTCTATAGCAATCAGCCCCAGCATTTT
TRBD2 | TRBJ2-1 | TRBV29-1 | NA | CSVSTSGTYNEQFF | TGCAGCGTGTCAACTAGCGGGACCTACAATGAGCAGTTCTTC
TRBD1 | TRBJ2-7 | TRBV20-1 | few | CSARTGTGAYEQYF | TGCAGTGCAAGAACCGGGACAGGGGCCTACGAGCAGTACTTC
NA | TRBJ2-7 | TRBV6-2/TRBV6-3 | many | CASSPSSGSDEQYF | TGTGCCAGCAGTCCTAGCAGCGGCAGTGACGAGCAGTACTTC
NA | TRBJ1-5 | TRBV12-3/TRBV12-4 | few | CASSFSGGSNQPQHF | TGTGCCAGCAGTTTTTCGGGGGGGAGCAATCAGCCCCAGCATTTT
TRBD2 | TRBJ2-3 | TRBV4-2 | NA | CASSQEMGLADYTDTQYF | TGTGCCAGCAGCCAAGAGATGGGACTAGCGGACTACACAGATACGCAGTATTTT
NA | TRBJ1-2 | TRBV20-1 | NA | CSARDPQTGVGGYTF | TGCAGTGCTAGAGATCCCCAGACGGGGGTTGGGGGCTACACCTTC
TRBD1 | TRBJ1-1 | TRBV7-9 | NA | CASSLAFGQGAGSTEAFF | TGTGCCAGCAGCTTAGCGTTCGGTCAGGGGGCAGGATCCACTGAAGCTTTCTTT
NA | TRBJ2-1 | TRBV9 | NA | CASSVDSGTYNEQFF | TGTGCCAGCAGCGTAGATAGCGGAACCTACAATGAGCAGTTCTTC
NA | TRBJ2-3 | TRBV6-5 | NA | CASRAILDSDTQYF | TGTGCCAGCAGGGCTATACTAGATTCAGATACGCAGTATTTT
NA | TRBJ1-5 | TRBV20-1 | NA | CSARGERQGSLSNQPQHF | TGCAGTGCTCGTGGGGAGAGGCAGGGATCCCTTTCCAATCAGCCCCAGCATTTT
TRBD1 | TRBJ1-2 | TRBV27 | few | CASSPTRQGGYTF | TGTGCCAGCAGTCCAACCCGACAGGGCGGCTACACCTTC
TRBD1 | TRBJ2-5 | TRBV15 | few | CATSPDRVQETQYF | TGTGCCACCAGCCCTGACAGGGTCCAGGAGACCCAGTACTTC
TRBD1 | TRBJ2-5 | TRBV18 | NA | CASSPPGQGEETQYF | TGTGCCAGCTCACCACCGGGACAGGGCGAAGAGACCCAGTACTTC
TRBD2 | TRBJ2-5 | TRBV2 | NA | CASSGQRGYQETQYF | TGTGCCAGCAGTGGTCAGCGGGGGTACCAAGAGACCCAGTACTTC
NA | TRBJ2-1 | TRBV3-1 | NA | CASSQVGYWNEQFF | TGTGCCAGCAGCCAAGTGGGATATTGGAATGAGCAGTTCTTC
NA | TRBJ2-5 | TRBV28 | once | CASSPLGGPMGETQYF | TGTGCCAGCAGTCCTCTGGGGGGCCCCATGGGAGAGACCCAGTACTTC
TRBD2 | TRBJ2-5 | TRBV7-3 | many | CASSSKGLAGPQETQYF | TGTGCCAGCAGCAGCAAGGGACTAGCGGGGCCTCAAGAGACCCAGTACTTC
NA | TRBJ2-3 | TRBV18 | NA | CASSPPLYRRTDTQYF | TGTGCCAGCTCACCACCTCTCTACAGGCGCACAGATACGCAGTATTTT
NA | TRBJ2-5 | TRBV5-5 | NA | CASSLLGSQETQYF | TGTGCCAGCAGCTTGTTGGGCTCGCAAGAGACCCAGTACTTC
TRBD2 | TRBJ2-5 | TRBV11-2 | NA | CASSSPTSGGPYNEQYF | TGTGCCAGCAGCTCGCCTACTAGCGGGGGACCGTACAATGAACAGTACTTC
NA | TRBJ2-7 | TRBV7-3 | NA | CASSSLDSDEQYF | TGTGCCAGCAGCTCCCTGGACAGCGACGAGCAGTACTTC
NA | TRBJ2-3 | TRBV11-2 | NA | CASSSYLATYTDTQYF | TGTGCCAGCAGCTCCTATCTAGCGACCTACACAGATACGCAGTATTTT
TRBD2 | TRBJ2-1 | TRBV11-1 | NA | CASQITSGGAVYNEQFF | TGTGCCAGCCAGATTACTAGCGGGGGAGCTGTATACAATGAGCAGTTCTTC
NA | TRBJ2-7 | TRBV6-1 | NA | CASSEVEGTSYEQYF | TGTGCCAGCAGTGAAGTGGAGGGTACCTCCTACGAGCAGTACTTC
NA | TRBJ2-7 | TRBV20-1 | NA | CSATSGARGWSSYNEQYF | TGCAGTGCTACCAGTGGTGCCCGGGGGTGGAGCTCCTACAATGAGCAGTACTTC
TRBD2 | TRBJ2-7 | TRBV5-6 | few | CASSLGAGGSSYEQYF | TGTGCCAGCAGCTTGGGGGCCGGGGGGTCCTCCTACGAGCAGTACTTC
NA | TRBJ2-7 | TRBV19 | NA | CASSSRIANYEQYF | TGTGCCAGTAGTAGCCGGATAGCGAACTACGAGCAGTACTTC
NA | TRBJ1-2 | TRBV7-9 | NA | CASSLNNGQGSYGYTF | TGTGCCAGCAGCTTAAATAACGGCCAAGGATCCTATGGCTACACCTTC
TRBD1 | TRBJ2-7 | TRBV24-1 | NA | CATSPGGVGYNEQYF | TGTGCCACCAGTCCAGGGGGCGTAGGTTACAACGAGCAGTACTTC
TRBD1 | TRBJ2-7 | TRBV20-1 | NA | CSASPGQGSVAQYF | TGCAGTGCTAGTCCGGGACAGGGGTCTGTCGCGCAGTACTTC
NA | TRBJ2-5 | TRBV2 | once | CASNPSRAPQETQYF | TGTGCCAGCAACCCCTCCAGGGCACCCCAAGAGACCCAGTACTTC